One and the same sample provided the 2 T cell receptor beta chains below, sequenced in a study of naive and memory T cell subsets. Study conclusions and caveats: A few larger clonotypes appeared in naive repertoires, especially CD8, possibly memory cells re-expressing CD45RA.

The beta constant-region primer was an equimolar mix of two oligonucleotides covering TRBC1 and TRBC2. Nested alpha and beta constant-region primers with the SP2 primer drove four PCR rounds on ligated cDNA. TCRdb recomputed calls from the UMI-ligation and nested PCR reads with MiXCR, one row per CDR3 protein. Of roughly 140,000 distinct CDR3 sequences listed, approximately 20% were seen once; the top ten hold about 0.63%. These receptors lack a known antigen. Sequenced input: naive CD8+ T cells from blood. The receptor set was obtained from a human donor in good health.

The sample holds a few counts of this clonotype. This chain uses TRBV29-1 with TRBJ1-1; D remains unclear. CDR3 length equals 13 residues. CDR1 and CDR2 from the germline V gene are SQVTM and ANQGSEA. With 3 bases removed from V and 8 bases from J, the gap between germline ends came to 16 bases. The CDR3 DNA follows: TGCAGCGTTGAGTCCCACGTCGGATTCGAAGCTTTCTTT. Residues: CSVESHVGFEAFF.

This clonotype came up a few times. The chain uses TRBV29-1 and TRBJ2-1, with no clear D. The CDR3 loop spans 12 amino acids. The V and J ends lost 3 bases and 8 bases respectively, with 11 bases between them. The germline gives CDR1 SQVTM, CDR2 ANQGSEA. For the CDR3, the DNA is TGCAGCGTTGATCCGGATAACGATGAGCAGTTCTTC. It translates to CSVDPDNDEQFF.